This TCR beta chain was captured by sequencing in a study of blood T cell repertoires in COVID-19. Study-wide background: COVID-19 samples from acute and convalescent phases originated in the United States, Italy and Spain. In each case, the material was cDNA or gDNA derived from T cells, B-cell-depleted T cells, or PBMCs.

Original processing methods: Nucleated cell number was recorded as an estimate derived from reference gene primer amplification. Sequencing was performed with immunoSEQ multiplex PCR; in TCRdb, only in-frame clones are kept and a portion is missing. V and J calls and clone size follow that table, whereas D and trimming were derived from the DNA. The sample lists hundreds of thousands of clones, 65% to 90% occurring once. Germline CDR1 and CDR2: SGHTA and FQGNSA. V was trimmed by 5 bases and J by 2 bases, leaving 16 bases between them. CDR3 length: 15 amino acids. The source of this sequence is a man aged 45 to 65 with active or convalescent COVID-19. This sequence joins TRBV7-2 and TRBJ2-7; TRBD1 is a possible D gene (6 bases). Material: peripheral blood. The CDR3 region is CASSVSRGLAYEQYF. Here the CDR3 DNA reads TGTGCCAGCAGCGTTTCTAGGGGGTTAGCCTACGAGCAGTACTTC.